This entry lists 21 T cell receptor beta chains sequenced from one sample in a study of T cells after yellow fever vaccination. Using its own MiXCR run on the 5' RACE reads, TCRdb lists one record per CDR3 protein. The sample has 250,000 or so distinct CDR3 sequences; about 3.5% are singletons. The sample in question was PBMCs, obtained 15 days after the yellow fever booster vaccination. These TCRs come from a man aged 18 to 35 who received the YFV17D yellow fever vaccine.

This clonotype came up a few times. The chain is built from TRBV7-2 and TRBJ2-5; 12 bases align to TRBD2. CDR1 and CDR2 (germline): SGHTA, FQGNSA. V shed 5 bases, J shed 5 bases, and the junction held 12 bases outside the gene matches. The CDR3 length is 17 residues. In nucleotides, the CDR3 is TGTGCCAGCAGCAACGCCCCTAGCGGGGGGGCCCTGGAGACCCAGTACTTC. Translating it yields CASSNAPSGGALETQYF.

The sample holds many counts of this clonotype. The chain combines TRBV30 with TRBJ1-2; TRBD1 matches at 7 bases. The CDR3 covers 14 residues. CDR1 and CDR2 from the germline V gene are GTSNPN and SVGIG (reference sequence). Germline trimming cut 1 base from V and 4 bases from J; bases unmatched to any gene: 6. CDR3 region: CAWSEGQRSYGYTF. The CDR3 DNA reads TGTGCCTGGAGTGAGGGACAGCGAAGCTATGGCTACACCTTC.

This clonotype came up many times. The genes are TRBV20-1 and TRBJ1-1; no clear D. V lost 1 base, J lost 3 bases, and 12 bases lay in between. Germline values: CDR1 DFQATT, CDR2 SNEGSKA (reference sequence). The CDR3 is 14 amino acids. The DNA of the CDR3 is TGCAGTGCTAGAGTGGTCGACACCTACACTGAAGCTTTCTTT. Amino acid sequence: CSARVVDTYTEAFF.

This clonotype was observed many times. The V gene is TRBV30, the J gene TRBJ1-1, with D possibly TRBD1 on 5 matching bases. Germline CDR1 is GTSNPN and CDR2 is SVGIG (reference sequence). CDR3 length equals 13 residues. V lost 3 bases, J lost 1 base, and 9 bases lay in between. The CDR3 loop is CAWSRDGNTEAFF. Written as DNA, the CDR3 is TGTGCCTGGAGCAGGGATGGGAACACTGAAGCTTTCTTT.

At least ten counts were recorded for this clonotype. V gene TRBV7-2 combines with J gene TRBJ2-1; 8 bases are shared with TRBD2. After removal of 4 bases from V and 3 bases from J, the junction contained 5 bases not matched to a gene. Germline V gene lookup returns CDR1 SGHTA and CDR2 FQGNSA. The CDR3 runs to 15 residues. CDR3 loop: CASSSLAAGYNEQFF. CDR3 in DNA: TGTGCCAGCAGCTCACTAGCGGCGGGCTACAATGAGCAGTTCTTC.

This clonotype has at least ten counts. The gene calls are TRBV7-2 and TRBJ2-3, with 8 bases fitting TRBD2. The CDR3 spans 13 residues. Germline CDR1 is SGHTA and CDR2 is FQGNSA. Unmatched junction bases numbered 1, after V lost 3 bases and J lost 5 bases. The CDR3 loop reads CASSFSGGDTQYF. The CDR3 nucleotides are TGTGCCAGCAGCTTCAGCGGGGGAGATACGCAGTATTTT.

This clonotype was seen ten or more times. V gene TRBV12-3 or TRBV12-4 combines with J gene TRBJ1-5; TRBD1 matches at 8 bases. This CDR3 region has 14 residues. V shed 3 bases, J shed 6 bases, and the junction held 4 bases outside the gene matches. DNA of the CDR3: TGTGCCAGCAGTTTGTCCCAGGGGGCTCAGCCCCAGCATTTT. Translation: CASSLSQGAQPQHF.

This clonotype was observed many times. The rearrangement uses TRBV5-1 and TRBJ1-1; D possibly corresponds to TRBD1 (5 bases). This CDR3 spans 15 amino acids. The V end was cut by 3 bases, the J end by 2 bases, with 14 bases between. Germline CDR1 is SGHRS and CDR2 is YFSETQ. The CDR3 reads CASSWRTPGNTEAFF. The CDR3 coding sequence is TGCGCCAGCAGCTGGAGGACACCAGGAAACACTGAAGCTTTCTTT. The whole variable domain, filled in from reference TRBV5-1 and TRBJ1-1, reads KAGVTQTPRYLIKTRGQQVTLSCSPISGHRSVSWYQQTPGQGLQFLFEYFSETQRNKGNFPGRFSGRQFSNSRSEMNVSTLELGDSALYLCASSWRTPGNTEAFFGQGTRLTVV.

The chain joins TRBV3-1 to TRBJ1-3, with D perhaps TRBD1 (5 bases). The germline V gene encodes CDR1 LGHDT and CDR2 YNNKEL (reference sequence). The CDR3 loop spans 16 amino acids. V lost 4 bases and J 0 bases, leaving 13 bases between the germline ends. The CDR3 DNA sequence: TGTGCCAGCAGCCCCGGGGCCGGGCGCTCTGGAAACACCATATATTTT. This translates into CASSPGAGRSGNTIYF.

This clonotype was picked up a small number of times. V gene TRBV27 combines with J gene TRBJ2-2; D unresolved. Germline CDR1 MNHEY, CDR2 SMNVEV (reference sequence). This CDR3 has 14 amino acids. Deletions cut 5 bases from V and 1 base from J, with 8 bases between. CDR3 in amino acids: CASSGHKNTGELFF. CDR3 DNA: TGTGCCAGCAGTGGGCACAAGAACACCGGGGAGCTGTTTTTT.

This clonotype was seen at least ten times. V and J are TRBV12-3 or TRBV12-4 and TRBJ1-1; 7 bases are a match to TRBD1. The V gene end was trimmed by 0 bases and the J gene end by 6 bases; junction bases not matched to a gene: 7. The CDR3 is 15 residues long. The CDR3 nucleotides read TGTGCCAGCAGTTTAGCGCGGAGACAGGGCCCTGAAGCTTTCTTT. As protein: CASSLARRQGPEAFF.

This clonotype was picked up many times. The rearrangement links TRBV20-1 to TRBJ2-3, with no clear D. CDR1 DFQATT and CDR2 SNEGSKA come from the germline V gene (reference sequence). V was shortened by 3 bases and J by 1 base, with 11 bases between the two germline ends. The CDR3 consists of 14 residues. DNA for the CDR3: TGCAGTGCTAGTATACCCCTTGGCACAGATACGCAGTATTTT. As protein: CSASIPLGTDTQYF.

This clonotype was counted ten times or more. V usage is TRBV4-2 and J usage is TRBJ1-5, with D unresolved. CDR1 is LGHNA, CDR2 YNFKEQ, per germline. This CDR3 has 17 residues. V was cut by 0 bases and J by 1 base, with 13 bases left in between. The CDR3 loop is CASSQDGGRMSNQPQHF. CDR3 DNA: TGTGCCAGCAGCCAAGATGGCGGCAGGATGAGCAATCAGCCCCAGCATTTT.

This clonotype was seen repeatedly, ten times or more. The chain recombines TRBV6-5 with TRBJ1-2; D is unclear. This CDR3 has 12 residues. V shed 5 bases and J shed 2 bases, with 6 bases lying between them. CDR1 and CDR2 from the germline V gene are MNHEY and SVGAGI. CDR3 residues: CASSARNYGYTF. The CDR3 DNA reads as TGTGCCAGCAGTGCCAGAAACTATGGCTACACCTTC.

J is TRBJ1-1 and V is TRBV10-3; a possible D gene is TRBD1 (6 bases). This CDR3 comprises 11 residues. Trimming pared 4 bases from V and 8 bases from J, leaving 8 bases between. Germline CDR1 reads ENHRY; CDR2 reads SYGVKD. The CDR3 region has the DNA TGTGCCATCAGTGGGACAGTAGAAGCTTTCTTT. It specifies CAISGTVEAFF.

This clonotype occurred many times. The rearrangement joins TRBV29-1 to TRBJ2-3, with 11 positions matching TRBD1. V shed 4 bases, J shed 0 bases, and the junction held 3 bases outside the gene matches. The CDR3 has 15 amino acids. Germline assignment: CDR1 SQVTM and CDR2 ANQGSEA. The CDR3 nucleotides are TGCAGCGTTGTGGACAGGGGGCCTAGCACAGATACGCAGTATTTT. Translating gives CSVVDRGPSTDTQYF.

There are many counts of this clonotype. The chain employs TRBV4-2 and TRBJ2-1; 8 positions agree with TRBD2. Trimming took 3 bases from V and 8 from J; bases not matched to a gene: 12. CDR1 is LGHNA and CDR2 is YNFKEQ in the germline V gene. The CDR3 has 16 residues. CDR3 coding DNA: TGTGCCAGCAGCCAGGGAGTGGGACTAGTCACCCATGAGCAGTTCTTC. Its translation is CASSQGVGLVTHEQFF.

This clonotype appeared many times. The chain joins TRBV4-1 to TRBJ1-2; TRBD1 aligns across 9 bases. This CDR3 comprises 17 residues. Unmatched junction bases numbered 13, after V lost 4 bases and J lost 4 bases. Germline V gene sequence: CDR1 MGHRA, CDR2 YSYEKL. The CDR3 spells CASSLTTGGKESYGYTF. CDR3 bases: TGCGCCAGCAGCCTGACGACAGGGGGGAAAGAGAGCTATGGCTACACCTTC.

This clonotype was picked up many times. The rearrangement uses TRBV20-1 and TRBJ1-5; D is possibly TRBD1 (5 bases). The V end was cut by 3 bases, the J end by 5 bases, with 14 bases between. The CDR3 has 14 residues. CDR1 and CDR2 (germline): DFQATT, SNEGSKA (reference sequence). The CDR3 nucleotides are TGCAGTGCTAGTACCGCCGGGACGGATCAGCCCCAGCATTTT. Translating it yields CSASTAGTDQPQHF.

This clonotype was seen repeatedly, ten times or more. The V gene is TRBV12-3 or TRBV12-4, the J gene TRBJ2-1; D ambiguous. The CDR3 is made up of 11 amino acids. The germline V and J ends were trimmed by 6 bases and 8 bases, with 8 bases remaining between them. CDR3 sequence reads: CASSLPHEQFF. CDR3 DNA: TGTGCCAGCAGCCTCCCCCATGAGCAGTTCTTC.

The table lists this clonotype with many counts. The chain combines TRBV7-3 with TRBJ2-2; the D gene is possibly TRBD1 (6 bases). V was clipped by 1 base and J by 7 bases, with 7 bases between them. The germline V gene has CDR1 SGHTA and CDR2 FQGTGA. The CDR3 totals 13 residues. The CDR3 spells CASSLIGGGELFF. The CDR3 region has the DNA TGTGCCAGCAGCTTAATAGGGGGCGGGGAGCTGTTTTTT. Together with reference TRBV7-3 and TRBJ2-2, the CDR3 gives the full variable domain: GAGVSQTPSNKVTEKGKYVELRCDPISGHTALYWYRQSLGQGPEFLIYFQGTGAADDSGLPNDRFFAVRPEGSVSTLKIQRTERGDSAVYLCASSLIGGGELFFGEGSRLTVL.